Presented here are 27 T cell receptor beta chains from one specimen sequenced in a study of STAT5B mutations in CD4+ large granular lymphocyte leukemia. Sequencing was performed with immunoSEQ multiplex PCR; in TCRdb, only in-frame clones are kept and a portion is missing. The table shows roughly 36,000 clones, with 88% occurring only once. The sequencing input was CD4+ T cells from blood buffy coats. These receptors were obtained from a human donor in good health.

The chain uses TRBV18 and TRBJ1-1, with 10 bases lining up with TRBD1. This CDR3 has 15 amino acids. J gave up 0 bases and V 4 bases, and 2 bases lay outside the gene matches. Germline V gene sequence: CDR1 KGHSH, CDR2 LQKENI. The CDR3 DNA sequence: TGTGCCAGCTCACGGGACAGGGGCATGAACACTGAAGCTTTCTTT. Amino acid sequence: CASSRDRGMNTEAFF.

V usage is TRBV30 and J usage is TRBJ1-2; 9 nucleotides agree with TRBD1. The CDR3 length is 14 residues. CDR1 is GTSNPN and CDR2 is SVGIG in the germline V gene (reference sequence). V shed 3 bases and J 7 bases; nucleotides not matched to a gene: 9. CDR3 loop: CAWSARDRDSGYTF. The DNA of the CDR3 is TGTGCCTGGAGCGCACGGGACAGGGATTCTGGCTACACCTTC.

This clone was seen only once. The chain combines TRBV18 with TRBJ1-1; TRBD1 aligns across 7 bases. The CDR3 is 16 residues long. The V segment lost 5 bases and the J segment 0 bases; nucleotides outside the gene matches: 9. Per germline, CDR1 KGHSH and CDR2 LQKENI. The DNA of the CDR3 is TGTGCCAGCTCAATTTTCCGGGACAGTCTGAACACTGAAGCTTTCTTT. Translation gives CASSIFRDSLNTEAFF.

V usage is TRBV20-1 and J usage is TRBJ2-3; D gene unclear. The CDR3 sequence is 10 residues long. Germline loops: CDR1 DFQATT, CDR2 SNEGSKA (reference sequence). V was cut by 6 bases and J by 3 bases, with 4 bases left in between. The CDR3 here is CSAKTDTQYF. The DNA for the CDR3 is TGCAGTGCCAAGACAGATACGCAGTATTTT.

This clone was recorded a few times. This chain connects TRBV19 to TRBJ1-5; 11 nucleotides line up with TRBD1. Germline V gives CDR1 LNHDA, CDR2 SQIVND (reference sequence). Losses at the gene ends were 2 bases for V and 7 bases for J; bases not matched to a gene: 4. The CDR3 is 15 amino acids. CDR3 region: CASSIPGQGGQPQHF. In DNA, the CDR3 is TGTGCCAGTAGTATACCGGGACAGGGGGGACAGCCCCAGCATTTT. Variable domain in full (rest from reference TRBV19 and TRBJ1-5): DGGITQSPKYLFRKEGQNVTLSCEQNLNHDAMYWYRQDPGQGLRLIYYSQIVNDFQKGDIAEGYSVSREKKESFPLTVTSAQKNPTAFYLCASSIPGQGGQPQHFGDGTRLSIL.

The chain recombines TRBV5-6 with TRBJ1-1; no clear D gene. Between the trimmed V and J ends, which lost 2 bases and 5 bases, there was a span of 10 bases. The CDR3 spans 13 residues. The germline CDR1 and CDR2 sequences are SGHDT and YYEEEE. This chain's CDR3 is CASSFRMGTEAFF. The DNA of the CDR3 is TGTGCCAGCAGCTTCCGAATGGGTACTGAAGCTTTCTTT.

The V and J genes are TRBV25-1 and TRBJ1-2; maybe TRBD1 (6 bases). The V end was cut by 3 bases, the J end by 7 bases, with 15 bases between. Germline V gene lookup returns CDR1 MGHDK and CDR2 SYGVNS. CDR3 length: 14 amino acids. The chain's CDR3 is CASSDRGSLGGYTF. For the CDR3, the DNA is TGTGCCAGCAGTGACAGGGGTTCATTAGGTGGCTACACCTTC.

The chain joins TRBV14 to TRBJ2-1, with D tentatively TRBD1 or TRBD2 (5 bases each). This CDR3 has 14 residues. V was cut by 4 bases and J by 7 bases, with 14 bases left in between. Germline V gives CDR1 SGHDN, CDR2 FVKESK. The CDR3 coding sequence is TGTGCCAGCAGCCCTGGGACGGTGAAAAATGAGCAGTTCTTC. Amino acids: CASSPGTVKNEQFF.

This clone showed up just a few times. The chain joins TRBV7-3 to TRBJ1-1; no firm D call. The CDR3 length is 13 residues. Germline lookup yields CDR1 SGHTA and CDR2 FQGTGA. Trimming removed 5 bases at V and 1 base at J, with 8 bases between. DNA for the CDR3: TGTGCCAGCAGCCCCCAGGCGAACACTGAAGCTTTCTTT. Amino acids: CASSPQANTEAFF.

The chain joins TRBV27 to TRBJ2-3; D might be TRBD1 (6 bases). The germline CDR1 and CDR2 sequences are MNHEY and SMNVEV (reference sequence). The CDR3 consists of 16 residues. V was cut by 1 base and J by 0 bases, with 11 bases left in between. The CDR3 DNA is TGTGCCAGCAGTTTATTAGGGACAACTAGCACAGATACGCAGTATTTT. This codes for CASSLLGTTSTDTQYF.

The CDR3 region is CASSLGRINTGELFF. The CDR3 nucleotides read TGCGCCAGCAGCTTGGGACGGATAAACACCGGGGAGCTGTTTTTT. This chain connects TRBV5-1 to TRBJ2-2; D is uncertain. This CDR3 spans 15 amino acids. In germline, CDR1 is SGHRS, CDR2 YFSETQ. V was trimmed by 0 bases and J by 2 bases, leaving 8 bases between them.

This sequence joins TRBV28 and TRBJ1-1; D is unclear. Germline V gives CDR1 MDHEN, CDR2 SYDVKM. The CDR3 has 12 residues. Trimming shortened V by 3 bases and J by 11 bases, and 13 bases separated the two germline ends. The DNA for the CDR3 is TGTGCCAGCAGTTTTCTGGGGATTAAGGCTTTCTTT. Translated: CASSFLGIKAFF.

The chain employs TRBV7-8 and TRBJ2-7, with 10 nucleotides matching TRBD1. The CDR3 length is 17 residues. Per germline, CDR1 SGHVS and CDR2 FQNEAQ. The trim removed 5 bases at V and 9 bases at J, leaving 19 bases unmatched. The CDR3 DNA reads TGTGCCAGCAGCCCCGGGACAGGGGTTCGCGGATCTTTCAGGCAGTACTTC. Protein: CASSPGTGVRGSFRQYF.

This clone was recorded a few times. The chain links TRBV19 to TRBJ1-1; perhaps TRBD1 as D (5 bases). Germline-derived CDR1 and CDR2 are LNHDA and SQIVND (reference sequence). V was pared by 7 bases and J by 0 bases, with 9 bases between. The CDR3 has 13 residues. Here the CDR3 reads CASTGTVNTEAFF. The CDR3 DNA sequence: TGTGCCAGTACCGGGACCGTGAACACTGAAGCTTTCTTT.

The gene calls are TRBV6-5 and TRBJ1-5; D is unresolved. The V and J ends lost 6 bases and 3 bases respectively, with 12 bases between them. In germline, CDR1 is MNHEY, CDR2 SVGAGI. The CDR3 is 14 amino acids. CDR3 residues: CASSRVRDNQPQHF. In nucleotides, the CDR3 is TGTGCCAGCAGCCGCGTCCGAGACAATCAGCCCCAGCATTTT.

This sequence joins TRBV5-1 and TRBJ2-5; 7 bases agree with TRBD2. The germline gives CDR1 SGHRS, CDR2 YFSETQ. The CDR3 extends over 14 amino acids. V lost 4 bases and J lost 2; bases outside the gene matches: 5. CDR3 DNA: TGCGCCAGCAGCCCGGGCGGGGGACAAGAGACCCAGTACTTC. It yields the protein CASSPGGGQETQYF.

V is TRBV19 and J is TRBJ1-4, with 7 nucleotides matching TRBD1. The CDR3 covers 16 residues. The V gene's germline CDR1 is LNHDA and CDR2 SQIVND (reference sequence). The junction had 10 bases not matched to a gene; V was cut back by 6 bases and J by 3 bases. In DNA form, the CDR3 reads TGTGCCAGTAGGAGTGGAGGGGGCGCGGCTAATGAAAAACTGTTTTTT. Protein: CASRSGGGAANEKLFF.

The chain recombines TRBV10-3 with TRBJ2-7; 10 nucleotides agree with TRBD1. The CDR3 covers 15 residues. Germline values: CDR1 ENHRY, CDR2 SYGVKD. J gave up 3 bases and V 8 bases, and 10 bases lay outside the gene matches. Here the CDR3 reads CAILSRGQGHYEQYF. As DNA, the CDR3 is TGTGCCATCCTAAGCCGGGGACAGGGGCACTACGAGCAGTACTTC.

This chain uses TRBV11-3 with TRBJ2-6, with D maybe TRBD2 (6 bases). Germline CDR1 SGHNT, CDR2 YENEEA. The ends were cut back, 4 bases at V and 11 bases at J, with 24 bases in the middle. The CDR3 contains 17 residues. This CDR3 reads CASSSGGWRRRTDVLTF. For the CDR3, the DNA is TGTGCCAGCAGCTCCGGGGGTTGGCGGAGGCGTACAGACGTCCTGACTTTC.

The chain uses TRBV9 and TRBJ1-1; possible D gene TRBD1, 5 bases. The CDR3 sequence is 13 residues long. V was shortened by 4 bases and J by 5 bases, with 12 bases between the two germline ends. The germline V gene encodes CDR1 SGDLS and CDR2 YYNGEE. CDR3 in amino acids: CASSWGVGTEAFF. The CDR3 DNA sequence: TGTGCCAGCAGCTGGGGGGTGGGAACTGAAGCTTTCTTT.

This chain links TRBV5-1 with TRBJ2-7; D not resolved. The ends were cut back, 0 bases at V and 2 bases at J, with 9 bases in the middle. The CDR3 sequence is 14 residues long. Germline-derived CDR1 and CDR2 are SGHRS and YFSETQ. The CDR3 is CASSLGVTTYEQYF. The CDR3 DNA reads TGCGCCAGCAGCTTGGGCGTCACAACCTACGAGCAGTACTTC. Complete variable domain (other parts from reference TRBV5-1 and TRBJ2-7): KAGVTQTPRYLIKTRGQQVTLSCSPISGHRSVSWYQQTPGQGLQFLFEYFSETQRNKGNFPGRFSGRQFSNSRSEMNVSTLELGDSALYLCASSLGVTTYEQYFGPGTRLTVT.

The rearrangement uses TRBV7-2 and TRBJ1-1; D is perhaps TRBD1 (6 bases). CDR1 is SGHTA and CDR2 is FQGNSA in the germline V gene. The CDR3 has 14 amino acids. Trimming pared 5 bases from V and 3 bases from J, leaving 13 bases between. The CDR3: CASSGGGFYTEAFF. CDR3 coding DNA: TGTGCCAGCAGCGGCGGGGGCTTCTACACTGAAGCTTTCTTT. Drawing the rest from reference TRBV7-2 and TRBJ1-1, the complete variable domain is GAGVSQSPSNKVTEKGKDVELRCDPISGHTALYWYRQSLGQGLEFLIYFQGNSAPDKSGLPSDRFSAERTGGSVSTLTIQRTQQEDSAVYLCASSGGGFYTEAFFGQGTRLTVV.

This chain uses TRBV5-1 with TRBJ2-7; 7 bases align to TRBD2. After removal of 0 bases from V and 6 bases from J, the junction contained 6 bases not matched to a gene. The CDR3 has 14 amino acids. Germline CDR1 SGHRS, CDR2 YFSETQ. The CDR3 here is CASSLESREFEQYF. CDR3 in DNA: TGCGCCAGCAGCTTGGAATCGCGGGAGTTCGAGCAGTACTTC.

V usage is TRBV7-8 and J usage is TRBJ2-7; D gene uncertain. The ends were cut back, 1 base at V and 4 bases at J, with 11 bases in the middle. This CDR3 comprises 14 residues. Germline-derived CDR1 and CDR2 are SGHVS and FQNEAQ. The CDR3 loop reads CASSLGEMGYEQYF. The CDR3 DNA is TGTGCCAGCAGCTTAGGAGAGATGGGGTACGAGCAGTACTTC. Supplemented by reference TRBV7-8 and TRBJ2-7, the full variable domain reads GAGVSQSPRYKVAKRGQDVALRCDPISGHVSLFWYQQALGQGPEFLTYFQNEAQLDKSGLPSDRFFAERPEGSVSTLKIQRTQQEDSAVYLCASSLGEMGYEQYFGPGTRLTVT.

The rearrangement uses TRBV6-5 and TRBJ2-7; unclear D gene. Trimming removed 0 bases at V and 9 bases at J, with 15 bases between. This CDR3 has 14 residues. Germline CDR1 is MNHEY and CDR2 is SVGAGI. CDR3 sequence reads: CASSYSLRAHRQYF. The CDR3 DNA reads as TGTGCCAGCAGTTACTCCCTTAGGGCCCACCGGCAGTACTTC.

The J gene is TRBJ2-5, the V gene TRBV28, with 7 bases that match TRBD1. The CDR3 runs 14 residues. The trim removed 5 bases at V and 4 bases at J, leaving 7 bases unmatched. Germline loops: CDR1 MDHEN, CDR2 SYDVKM. CDR3 nucleotide sequence: TGTGCCAGCAGTCCTCCGACAGGGCCAGAGACCCAGTACTTC. Protein: CASSPPTGPETQYF.

This sequence joins TRBV9 and TRBJ1-3, with unresolved D. The CDR3 spans 14 residues. The germline gives CDR1 SGDLS, CDR2 YYNGEE. Trimming stripped 2 bases from V and 8 bases from J, with 14 bases between. The CDR3 DNA is TGTGCCAGCAGCGTGAGGGCCCGATCGGACACCATATATTTT. Encoded protein: CASSVRARSDTIYF.